The entry below gives a single T cell receptor (beta chain) sequence along with its context. Its antigen is unidentified. This entry comes from a study of cytomegalovirus exposure and HLA in healthy donors. V was trimmed by 5 bases and J by 7 bases, leaving 14 bases between them. The germline V gene has CDR1 SEHNR and CDR2 FQNEAQ (reference sequence). The CDR3 contains 13 residues. The PCR used 60 Vbeta and 13 Jbeta primers. The authors' processing: Tens of millions of unique TCR beta chains, some 9.9 million shared, were counted in a later analysis. Using immunoSEQ multiplex PCR, the repertoire was profiled, and TCRdb retains in-frame clones only, with some absent. That table gives V, J and clone size, and the DNA gave D and trimming. The sample has around 140,000 clones, roughly 83% seen once. Overall study findings and caveats: The classifier reportedly diagnosed cytomegalovirus status with high specificity and sensitivity. The authors listed 180 or so TCR beta chains as cytomegalovirus-associated.

The sequenced material came from PBMCs. This sequence originates from a man between 40 and 49 years old in good health and CMV-seronegative. The V and J genes are TRBV7-9 and TRBJ1-1; maybe TRBD1 (5 bases). CDR3 in DNA: TGTGCCAGCAGCGGCCGGGACTCCGGTGAAGCTTTCTTT. It yields the protein CASSGRDSGEAFF.